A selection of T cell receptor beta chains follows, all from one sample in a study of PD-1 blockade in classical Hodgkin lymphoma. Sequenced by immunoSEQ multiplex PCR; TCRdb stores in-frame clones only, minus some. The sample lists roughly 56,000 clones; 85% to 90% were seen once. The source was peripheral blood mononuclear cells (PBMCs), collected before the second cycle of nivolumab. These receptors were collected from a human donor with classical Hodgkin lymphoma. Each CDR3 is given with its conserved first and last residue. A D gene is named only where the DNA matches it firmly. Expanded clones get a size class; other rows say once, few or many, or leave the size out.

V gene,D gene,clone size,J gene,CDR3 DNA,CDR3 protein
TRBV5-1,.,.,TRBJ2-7,TGCGCCAGCAGCTTGGAGAGTAACTCCTACGAGCAGTACTTC,CASSLESNSYEQYF
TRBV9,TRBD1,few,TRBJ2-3,TGTGCCAGCAGCGCCGGGACAGGGAAGGATACGCAGTATTTT,CASSAGTGKDTQYF
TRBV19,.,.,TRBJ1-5,TGTGCCAGTAGTATAGTGGAAGGGATGTTCAATCAGCCCCAGCATTTT,CASSIVEGMFNQPQHF
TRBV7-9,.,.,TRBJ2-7,TGTGCCAGCAGCTTAAACTACGAGCAGTACTTC,CASSLNYEQYF
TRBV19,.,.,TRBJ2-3,TGTGCCAGTAGTGTCAGATCTACAGGGAGGTCAGATACGCAGTATTTT,CASSVRSTGRSDTQYF
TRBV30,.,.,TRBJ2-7,TGTGCCTGCCGACTAGCAGGGGGCTACGAGCAGTACTTC,CACRLAGGYEQYF
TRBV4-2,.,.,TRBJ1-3,TGTGCCAGCAGCCAAGACCCTCGGACAGGAAACACCATATATTTT,CASSQDPRTGNTIYF
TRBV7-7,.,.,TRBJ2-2,TGTGCCAGCAGCTCCCAGGCAGGGAGCGGGGAGCTGTTTTTT,CASSSQAGSGELFF
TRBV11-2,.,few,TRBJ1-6,TGTGCCAGCAGCTTAGTCTCAGGCGATTATAATTCACCCCTCCACTTT,CASSLVSGDYNSPLHF
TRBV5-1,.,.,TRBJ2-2,TGCGCCAGCAGCACAGGAGGGGCGAACGGGGAGCTGTTTTTT,CASSTGGANGELFF
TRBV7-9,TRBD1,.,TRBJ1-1,TGTGCCAGCAGCTTACAGGGGGCCGCTTTCTTT,CASSLQGAAFF
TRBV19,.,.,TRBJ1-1,TGTGCCAGTAGGACGACGGGGGGCGACAGCAACACTGAAGCTTTCTTT,CASRTTGGDSNTEAFF
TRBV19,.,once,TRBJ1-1,TGTGCCAGTAGTCCCTGGACAGCGAACACTGAAGCTTTCTTT,CASSPWTANTEAFF
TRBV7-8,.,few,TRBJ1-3,TGTGCCAGCAGCTTAGCTGGAAACACCATATATTTT,CASSLAGNTIYF
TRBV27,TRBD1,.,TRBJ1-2,TGTGCCACGAGCGGAGGGGGCGCTGGCTATGGCTACACCTTC,CATSGGGAGYGYTF
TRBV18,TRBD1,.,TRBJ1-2,TGTGCCAGCTCACCACGGGAATTACAGGGGACCTATGGCTACACCTTC,CASSPRELQGTYGYTF
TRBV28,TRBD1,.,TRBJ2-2,TGTGCCAGCAGACCAGGGGGTCCGAACACCGGGGAGCTGTTTTTT,CASRPGGPNTGELFF
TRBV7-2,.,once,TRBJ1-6,TGTGCCAGCAGCATTCAACAGGGTCCGCGCGGGGATTCACCCCTCCACTTT,CASSIQQGPRGDSPLHF
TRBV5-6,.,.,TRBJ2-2,TGTGCCAGCACTAGTAGTTGGGCGGCGAACACCGGGGAGCTGTTTTTT,CASTSSWAANTGELFF
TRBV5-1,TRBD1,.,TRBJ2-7,TGCGCCAGCAGCTTTGAGGGACAGGGATCCTACGAGCAGTACTTC,CASSFEGQGSYEQYF
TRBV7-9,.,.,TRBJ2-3,TGTGCCAGCAGCCTATGGGGGGCAGATACGCAGTATTTT,CASSLWGADTQYF
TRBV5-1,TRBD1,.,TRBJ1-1,TGCGCCAGCAGCCTGGACAGGATACACGGGAACACTGAAGCTTTCTTT,CASSLDRIHGNTEAFF
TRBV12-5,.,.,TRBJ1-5,TGTGCTAGTGGTTCTAGTAGCAATCAGCCCCAGCATTTT,CASGSSSNQPQHF
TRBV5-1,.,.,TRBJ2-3,TGCGCCAGCAGCATGACTAGCACAGATACGCAGTATTTT,CASSMTSTDTQYF
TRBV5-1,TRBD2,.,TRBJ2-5,TGCGCCAGCAGCTTGGCGACTAGCGGGGGACAAGAGACCCAGTACTTC,CASSLATSGGQETQYF
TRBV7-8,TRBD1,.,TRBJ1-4,TGTGCCAGCAGCTTAAGGGAAAGGGGGCGGAGGGGCCTTATTGGGGAAAAACTGTTTTTT,CASSLRERGRRGLIGEKLFF
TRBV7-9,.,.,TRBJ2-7,TGTGCCAGCAGCCAAACACCCTACGAGCAGTACTTC,CASSQTPYEQYF
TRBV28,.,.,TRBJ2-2,TGTGCCAGCAGTCCCAGGGGGGAGCTGTTTTTT,CASSPRGELFF
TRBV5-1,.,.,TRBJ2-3,TGCGCCAGCAGCCACCCCTTGGAGCGAATTGGGCAGTATTTT,CASSHPLERIGQYF
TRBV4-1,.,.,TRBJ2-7,TGCGCCAGCAGCCTTATGACCTCTTATCTCTACGAGCAGTACTTC,CASSLMTSYLYEQYF
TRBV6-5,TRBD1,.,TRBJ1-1,TGTGCTGTCCGGGACAGGGTATACACTGAAGCTTTCTTT,CAVRDRVYTEAFF
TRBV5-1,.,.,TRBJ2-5,TGCGCCAGCAGCTTGGACGCAGTTAGGGGCCAAGAGACCCAGTACTTC,CASSLDAVRGQETQYF
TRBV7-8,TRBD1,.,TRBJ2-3,TGTGCCAGCAGCCTCGACAGGGCCCGAGATACGCAGTATTTT,CASSLDRARDTQYF
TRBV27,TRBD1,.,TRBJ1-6,TGTGCCAGCAGTACCCGGACAGGGGGTTATAATTCACCCCTCCACTTT,CASSTRTGGYNSPLHF
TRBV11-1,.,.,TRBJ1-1,TGTGCCAGCAGCCCCTTCGACACTGAAGCTTTCTTT,CASSPFDTEAFF
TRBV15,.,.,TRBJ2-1,TGTGCCACCAGCAGAGATATTAAGGCAGGAGGCTACAATGAGCAGTTCTTC,CATSRDIKAGGYNEQFF
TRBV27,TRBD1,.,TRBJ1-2,TGTGCCAGCAGTTTATCGTCCGGGACAGTGATTGATGGCTACACCTTC,CASSLSSGTVIDGYTF
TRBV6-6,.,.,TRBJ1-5,TGTGCCAGCAGGGGAAGGGGAACCCTCAATCAGCCCCAGCATTTT,CASRGRGTLNQPQHF
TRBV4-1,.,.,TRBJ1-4,TGCGCCAGCAGCCAATCAGAGGGGTGGGAAAAACTGTTTTTT,CASSQSEGWEKLFF
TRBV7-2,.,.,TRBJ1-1,TGTGCCAGCAGCTTAACCGTTATCTCCGCTGAAGCTTTCTTT,CASSLTVISAEAFF
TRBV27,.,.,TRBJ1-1,TGTGCCAGCATCCTAGGGAAGGGGATGAACACTGAAGCTTTCTTT,CASILGKGMNTEAFF
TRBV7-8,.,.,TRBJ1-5,TGTGCCAGCAGCTTAGTAGACAATCAGCCCCAGCATTTT,CASSLVDNQPQHF
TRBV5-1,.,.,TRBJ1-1,TGCGCCAGCAGCTTGGACGGAGGCCTAACGGCTTTCTTT,CASSLDGGLTAFF
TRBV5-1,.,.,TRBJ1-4,TGCGCCAGCACCCCCAACAGTTTCGGGGGTGAAAAACTGTTTTTT,CASTPNSFGGEKLFF
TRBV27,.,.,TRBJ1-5,TGTGCCAGCAGTCCATCCCGCCGAGGTTATGCAGCTAATAGCAATCAGCCCCAGCATTTT,CASSPSRRGYAANSNQPQHF
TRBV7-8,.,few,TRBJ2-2,TGTGCCAGCCCAATCCTCGGGACACCCACCACCGGGGAGCTGTTTTTT,CASPILGTPTTGELFF
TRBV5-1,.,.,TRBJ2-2,TGCGCCAGCAGCCCAGACGGGCTGAACACCGGGGAGCTGTTTTTT,CASSPDGLNTGELFF
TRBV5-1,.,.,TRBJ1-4,TGCGCCAGCAGCCAGGGACGGACTAATGAAAAACTGTTTTTT,CASSQGRTNEKLFF
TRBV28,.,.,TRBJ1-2,TGTGCCAGCAGTTTGGGGGGGATGGGGGACTATGGCTACACCTTC,CASSLGGMGDYGYTF
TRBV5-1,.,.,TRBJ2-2,TGCGCCAGCACCTTTGCGGCAGGGGCGACGATCGGCACCGGGGAGCTGTTTTTT,CASTFAAGATIGTGELFF
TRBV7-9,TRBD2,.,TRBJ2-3,TGTGCCAGCATCCCTAGCGGGGGCGATACGCAGTATTTT,CASIPSGGDTQYF
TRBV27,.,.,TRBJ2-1,TGTGCCAGCAGTTTTAGCGCCAATGAGCAGTTCTTC,CASSFSANEQFF
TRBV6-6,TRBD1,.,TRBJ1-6,TGTGCCAGCAGTCCCGGGACAGGAGATACTTCACCCCTCCACTTT,CASSPGTGDTSPLHF
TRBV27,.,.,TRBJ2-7,TGTGCCAGCAGTTTAGAGGTCAACCACGAGCAGTACTTC,CASSLEVNHEQYF